A single sample is the source of the 16 T cell receptor beta chains below, sequenced in a study of beta chain features in type 1 diabetes. Findings and caveats of the study: Type 1 diabetes patients showed a moderate but significant shortening of TCRB CDR3s in all four CD4+ subsets.

No antigen has been assigned to these receptors. The whole isolated RNA underwent reverse transcription, so sequencing captured expressed TCRB transcripts. Measured with immunoSEQ multiplex PCR; TCRdb has only the in-frame clones, and not every one. The sample carries 300,000 to 450,000 clones, approximately 12% recorded once. The sequenced sample was naive CD4+ T cells from blood. These receptors originate from a woman under 30 with type 1 diabetes.

This clone was counted a few times. This chain joins TRBV11-2 and TRBJ2-7; 9 bases match TRBD1. Germline trimming cut 4 bases from V and 5 bases from J; bases unmatched to any gene: 9. CDR1 and CDR2 (germline): SGHAT, FQNNGV. The length of the CDR3 is 15 residues. The CDR3 reads CASSSRGQGINEQYF. The CDR3 region has the DNA TGTGCCAGCAGCTCTAGGGGACAGGGTATTAACGAGCAGTACTTC.

V and J are TRBV4-3 and TRBJ1-5; possibly TRBD1 for D (5 bases). Between the trimmed V and J ends, which lost 1 base and 4 bases, there was a span of 11 bases. The CDR3 spans 15 residues. Germline V lookup: CDR1 LGHNA, CDR2 YSLEER. The CDR3 DNA follows: TGCGCCAGCAGCCAAGTAACGGGGGTGAATCAGCCCCAGCATTTT. Translating it yields CASSQVTGVNQPQHF.

This chain links TRBV4-2 with TRBJ1-1; D gene ambiguous. CDR1 LGHNA and CDR2 YNFKEQ come from the germline V gene. This CDR3 region has 15 residues. Trimming pared 4 bases from V and 8 bases from J, leaving 20 bases between. This chain's CDR3 is CASSRQTPVVKEAFF. CDR3 nucleotides: TGTGCCAGCAGCCGCCAGACTCCCGTCGTTAAGGAAGCTTTCTTT.

This rearrangement joins TRBV6-1 to TRBJ1-5, with 7 bases that match TRBD1. In germline, CDR1 is MNHNS, CDR2 SASEGT. The trim removed 2 bases at V and 4 bases at J, leaving 8 bases unmatched. The CDR3 consists of 16 residues. The DNA for the CDR3 is TGTGCCAGCAGTGAATTACTGGGACAGCAGAATCAGCCCCAGCATTTT. Residues: CASSELLGQQNQPQHF.

The chain recombines TRBV14 with TRBJ1-1; D is ambiguous. V gave up 1 base and J gave up 4 bases, with 7 bases separating them. The CDR3 extends over 13 amino acids. From germline, CDR1 is SGHDN and CDR2 FVKESK. CDR3 residues: CASSQARSTEAFF. The CDR3 coding sequence is TGTGCCAGCAGCCAAGCCAGGTCCACTGAAGCTTTCTTT.

The V call is TRBV25-1, the J call TRBJ1-1; 8 bases line up with TRBD1. This CDR3 is 14 amino acids long. V was pared by 1 base and J by 10 bases, with 8 bases of the junction left unmatched. Germline V CDR1 and CDR2: MGHDK, SYGVNS. This chain's CDR3 is CASSEFGTGGVAFF. Written as DNA, the CDR3 is TGTGCCAGCAGTGAATTTGGTACAGGGGGTGTAGCTTTCTTT.

The V call is TRBV29-1, the J call TRBJ2-1; 8 bases are a match to TRBD2. The CDR3 has 14 residues. CDR1 is SQVTM, CDR2 ANQGSEA, per germline. Trimming cost V 6 bases and J 6 bases; bases outside gene matches: 10. The CDR3 loop reads CSVERGAGGNEQFF. Written as DNA, the CDR3 is TGCAGCGTCGAACGAGGGGCGGGAGGCAATGAGCAGTTCTTC.

This clone was counted between two and nine times. The V and J genes are TRBV2 and TRBJ2-3; D not resolved. This CDR3 region has 13 residues. The germline CDR1 and CDR2 sequences are SNHLY and FYNNEI. The V end lost 3 bases, the J end lost 3 bases, and 7 bases lay between the germline ends. DNA of the CDR3: TGTGCCAGCAGTGACGTACTTACAGATACGCAGTATTTT. This gives the protein CASSDVLTDTQYF.

V and J are TRBV4-1 and TRBJ1-2; D gene unclear. V lost 0 bases to trimming and J lost 3 bases, with 5 bases between them. Germline V lookup: CDR1 MGHRA, CDR2 YSYEKL. The CDR3 is 13 residues long. The CDR3 nucleotides read TGCGCCAGCAGCCAAGACCCGGACTATGGCTACACCTTC. Its translation: CASSQDPDYGYTF.

This clone came up a few times. This chain joins TRBV4-3 and TRBJ2-5; 8 bases are shared with TRBD1. With V trimmed by 4 bases and J by 5 bases, 6 bases remained unmatched. From germline, CDR1 is LGHNA and CDR2 YSLEER. The CDR3 extends over 14 amino acids. CDR3 sequence: CASSPQGVGETQYF. The CDR3 nucleotides are TGCGCCAGCAGCCCACAGGGGGTAGGGGAGACCCAGTACTTC.

There are a few counts of this clone. Here the CDR3 reads CASRTGNQETQYF. The CDR3, as DNA: TGTGCCAGCCGCACAGGGAACCAAGAGACCCAGTACTTC. The chain joins TRBV6-5 to TRBJ2-5; maybe TRBD1 (6 bases). This CDR3 is built from 13 residues. Germline V gives CDR1 MNHEY, CDR2 SVGAGI. Deletions cut 8 bases from V and 0 bases from J, with 10 bases between.

Comment on this clone: Its ends do not fully match the called genes, so a read error is possible. The CDR3 loop reads CASSQDSGSQFF. The CDR3 nucleotides read TGCGCCAGCAGCCAAGACTCGGGGAGTCAGTTCTTC. V usage is TRBV7-2 and J usage is TRBJ2-1; a possible D gene is TRBD2 (5 bases). Germline CDR1 is SGHTA and CDR2 is FQGNSA. The CDR3 consists of 12 residues. Full variable domain (missing parts from reference TRBV7-2 and TRBJ2-1): GAGVSQSPSNKVTEKGKDVELRCDPISGHTALYWYRQSLGQGLEFLIYFQGNSAPDKSGLPSDRFSAERTGGSVSTLTIQRTQQEDSAVYLCASSQDSGSQFFGPGTRLTVL.

This clone was recorded a few times. The J gene is TRBJ1-3, the V gene TRBV19, with a possible D match to TRBD1 (5 bases). Per germline, CDR1 LNHDA and CDR2 SQIVND (reference sequence). Trimming took 6 bases from V and 4 from J, leaving 13 bases between them. This CDR3 is 14 amino acids long. This CDR3 reads CASRIGTQGNTIYF. The CDR3 nucleotides read TGTGCCAGTAGGATCGGGACTCAAGGAAACACCATATATTTT.

This clone has more than one count but fewer than ten. The chain's CDR3 is CASSPSDRGAFF. CDR3 DNA: TGTGCCAGCAGCCCCAGCGACAGGGGCGCTTTCTTT. This rearrangement joins TRBV7-9 to TRBJ1-1; TRBD1 matches 8 bases. V was clipped by 5 bases and J by 11 bases; unmatched bases: 7. Germline CDR1 is SEHNR and CDR2 is FQNEAQ (reference sequence). CDR3 length: 12 amino acids.

This clone was seen a few times. This chain connects TRBV9 to TRBJ1-1, with D unresolved. This CDR3 is built from 15 residues. V was cut by 0 bases and J by 6 bases, with 15 bases left in between. Germline CDR1 reads SGDLS; CDR2 reads YYNGEE. CDR3: CASSVASRDHAEAFF. CDR3 sequence (DNA): TGTGCCAGCAGCGTAGCTTCCCGGGATCATGCTGAAGCTTTCTTT. The entire variable domain, with the rest obtained from reference TRBV9 and TRBJ1-1, is as follows: DSGVTQTPKHLITATGQRVTLRCSPRSGDLSVYWYQQSLDQGLQFLIQYYNGEERAKGNILERFSAQQFPDLHSELNLSSLELGDSALYFCASSVASRDHAEAFFGQGTRLTVV.

This chain links TRBV28 with TRBJ2-7; tentatively, D is TRBD1 (6 bases). CDR3 length: 13 residues. Trimming pared 6 bases from V and 6 bases from J, leaving 15 bases between. CDR1 and CDR2 from the germline V gene are MDHEN and SYDVKM. The CDR3 protein is CASRGTPLFEQYF. The CDR3 nucleotides read TGTGCCAGCAGAGGGACACCTTTATTCGAGCAGTACTTC.